This T cell receptor (beta chain) was identified during a study of cytomegalovirus exposure and HLA in healthy donors. For the study at large: From around 180 million T cells, an earlier analysis saw roughly 120 million unique TCR beta sequences.

Study-level points and caveats: Associated with cytomegalovirus, according to the listing, were 150 to 200 TCR beta chains. Immune exposure was documented only through CMV serostatus.

Primers: 60 Vbeta forward and 13 Jbeta reverse. Original analysis: A follow-up analysis tallied about 88 million unique TCR beta chains, roughly 10 million shared. Assay: immunoSEQ multiplex PCR; the TCRdb copy retains only in-frame clones and omits some. That table gives V, J and clone size, and the DNA gave D and trimming. The sample features under 90,000 clones, with approximately 14% in its top ten. This CDR3 spans 14 amino acids. Germline V gene lookup returns CDR1 SGHVS and CDR2 FNYEAQ. V trimming: 5 bases; J trimming: 6 bases; junction bases outside the gene matches: 5. Points on this clone: Its antigen is as yet unknown.

The chain combines TRBV7-6 with TRBJ2-1; 9 nucleotides agree with TRBD1. Specimen: PBMCs. The TCR originated in a man aged 50-60 years in good health and CMV-seropositive. The CDR3 sequence: CASSRGTGINEQFF. The CDR3 DNA sequence: TGTGCCAGCAGCCGCGGGACAGGGATCAATGAGCAGTTCTTC.